This record concerns one T cell receptor beta chain sequence. The germline V and J ends were trimmed by 5 bases and 7 bases, with 21 bases remaining between them. The CDR3 covers 15 residues. The germline gives CDR1 LNHDA, CDR2 SQIVND (reference sequence). Clones were read by immunoSEQ multiplex PCR, and TCRdb kept only the in-frame ones, dropping some. The sample has over 9,500 clones; about 74% are singletons. This sample was taken from a study of T cells after somatic rescue of genetic block. Source material: peripheral blood mononuclear cells (PBMCs). This receptor was taken from a boy aged 5 to 17. The chain has TRBV19 and TRBJ2-7; D is perhaps TRBD2 (6 bases). The CDR3 nucleotides are TGTGCCAGTAGTCCAGCGGGCCCCACCTCGGGGGAGCAGTACTTC. Protein: CASSPAGPTSGEQYF.